This T cell receptor (beta chain) appears in the sequencing data of a study of shared clonotypes between healthy human individuals. For the study at large: The study used three CD4 naive, three CD4 memory, two CD8 naive and one CD8 memory plate per donor.

A remark on this clone: What it binds is not known.

Findings of the study overall: Sequencing depth was a factor that was expected to affect clonotype sharing among donors.

Original data processing: As immunoSEQ supplied junction-only sequences (without quality scores), filtering differed. TCRdb keeps only in-frame clones here, not all; method: immunoSEQ multiplex PCR. Clonal size and the V and J genes are those of that table, whereas D and trimming came from the DNA. The profile covers around 700,000 clones, with roughly 70% appearing a single time and more than 1.5% taken by the ten largest. V was shortened by 4 bases and J by 8 bases, with 11 bases between the two germline ends. CDR3 size: 13 residues. Per germline, CDR1 SNHLY and CDR2 FYNNEI. The chain combines TRBV2 with TRBJ1-4; D call uncertain. Input material: memory CD4+ T cells sorted from blood. This sample's subset: CD45RA-negative fraction. The clonotype comes from a woman aged 25 to 39 in good health. The CDR3 loop reads CASSGILGEKLFF. CDR3 coding DNA: TGTGCCAGCAGTGGCATATTGGGGGAAAAACTGTTTTTT. The entire variable domain, with the rest obtained from reference TRBV2 and TRBJ1-4, is as follows: EPEVTQTPSHQVTQMGQEVILRCVPISNHLYFYWYRQILGQKVEFLVSFYNNEISEKSEIFDDQFSVERPDGSNFTLKIRSTKLEDSAMYFCASSGILGEKLFFGSGTQLSVL.